This TCR beta chain was identified in a study of cytomegalovirus exposure and HLA in healthy donors. This clone has just a few counts. PCR primers comprised 60 Vbeta and 13 Jbeta primers. TCRdb keeps only in-frame clones here, not all; method: immunoSEQ multiplex PCR. The table lists 65,000 to 95,000 clones, 60% to 75% of them singletons, with roughly 12% in the top ten. The CDR3 has 16 amino acids. Deletions cut 5 bases from V and 5 bases from J, with 22 bases between. Germline CDR1 is MGHRA and CDR2 is YSYEKL. Sequencing was performed on PBMCs. The sequence came from a man between 65 and 85 years old in good health and CMV-seronegative. The gene calls are TRBV4-1 and TRBJ2-7; TRBD1 is a possible D gene (6 bases). The CDR3 is CASSLHTGNARNEQYF. In DNA form, the CDR3 reads TGCGCCAGCAGCTTACACACAGGGAATGCTAGAAACGAGCAGTACTTC.